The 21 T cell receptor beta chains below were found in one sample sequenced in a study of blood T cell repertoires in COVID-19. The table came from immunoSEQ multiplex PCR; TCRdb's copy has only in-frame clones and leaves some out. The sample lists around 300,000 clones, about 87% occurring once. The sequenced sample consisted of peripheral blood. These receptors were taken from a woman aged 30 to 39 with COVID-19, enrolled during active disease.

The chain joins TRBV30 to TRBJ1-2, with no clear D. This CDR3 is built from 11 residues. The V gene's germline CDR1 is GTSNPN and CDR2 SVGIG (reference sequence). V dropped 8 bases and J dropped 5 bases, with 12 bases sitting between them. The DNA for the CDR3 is TGTGCCGCGCCCACGGGTTATGGCTACACCTTC. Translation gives CAAPTGYGYTF.

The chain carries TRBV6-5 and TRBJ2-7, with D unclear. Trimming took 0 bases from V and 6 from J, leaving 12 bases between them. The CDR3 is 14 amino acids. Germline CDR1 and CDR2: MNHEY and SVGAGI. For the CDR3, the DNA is TGTGCCAGCAGTTACTCTGGTGGTAGCTCCGAGCAGTACTTC. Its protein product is CASSYSGGSSEQYF.

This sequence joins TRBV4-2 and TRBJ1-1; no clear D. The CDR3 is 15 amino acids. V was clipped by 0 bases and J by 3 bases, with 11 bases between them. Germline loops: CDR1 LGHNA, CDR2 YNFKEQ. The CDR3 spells CASSQEDEADTEAFF. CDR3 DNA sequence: TGTGCCAGCAGCCAAGAAGATGAGGCGGACACTGAAGCTTTCTTT.

The DNA for the CDR3 is TGTGCCAGCAGCCAAGATTGGGGGCAGGGGGTAGAGGAAACTGAAGCTTTCTTT. The encoded protein is CASSQDWGQGVEETEAFF. J is TRBJ1-1 and V is TRBV3-1 (or the pseudogene TRBV3-2); 7 bases line up with TRBD1. V lost 0 bases, J lost 5 bases, and 15 bases stayed unmatched. This CDR3 is 18 amino acids long. Germline CDR1 reads LGHDT; CDR2 reads YNNKEL (reference sequence).

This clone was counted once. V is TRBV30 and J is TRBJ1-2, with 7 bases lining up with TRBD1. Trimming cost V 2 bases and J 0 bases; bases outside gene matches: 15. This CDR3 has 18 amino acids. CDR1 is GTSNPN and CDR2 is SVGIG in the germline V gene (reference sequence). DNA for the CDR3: TGTGCCTGGAGTCCGGGGGGGACAGTCAGTCCGGCTAACTATGGCTACACCTTC. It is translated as CAWSPGGTVSPANYGYTF.

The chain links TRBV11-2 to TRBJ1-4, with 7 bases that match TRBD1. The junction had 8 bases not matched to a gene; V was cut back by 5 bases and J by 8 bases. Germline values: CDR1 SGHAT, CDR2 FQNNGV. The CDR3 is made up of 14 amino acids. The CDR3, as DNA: TGTGCCAGCAGCCCCTGGACAGGTGGAGAAAAACTGTTTTTT. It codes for CASSPWTGGEKLFF.

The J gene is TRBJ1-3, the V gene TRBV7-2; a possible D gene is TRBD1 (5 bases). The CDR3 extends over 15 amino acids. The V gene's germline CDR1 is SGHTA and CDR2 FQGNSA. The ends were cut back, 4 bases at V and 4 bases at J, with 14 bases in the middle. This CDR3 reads CASSWTRQKGNTIYF. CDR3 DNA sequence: TGTGCCAGCAGCTGGACCAGACAGAAAGGAAACACCATATATTTT.

CDR3 DNA sequence: TGTGCCAGCAGCCCGCCAGGGGCGGGCGGGGAGCTGTTTTTT. Its translation is CASSPPGAGGELFF. The rearrangement joins TRBV7-9 to TRBJ2-2; TRBD1 might be the D (6 bases). The length of the CDR3 is 14 residues. V was pared by 5 bases and J by 7 bases, with 14 bases between. Per the germline V gene, CDR1 is SEHNR and CDR2 is FQNEAQ (reference sequence).

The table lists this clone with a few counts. CDR3: CASSQVGGRLYGYTF. CDR3 sequence (DNA): TGCGCCAGCAGCCAAGTAGGCGGGAGACTTTATGGCTACACCTTC. The genes are TRBV4-1 and TRBJ1-2; D is unresolved. CDR3 length: 15 amino acids. Between the trimmed V and J ends, which lost 1 base and 5 bases, there was a span of 14 bases. Germline V gives CDR1 MGHRA, CDR2 YSYEKL.

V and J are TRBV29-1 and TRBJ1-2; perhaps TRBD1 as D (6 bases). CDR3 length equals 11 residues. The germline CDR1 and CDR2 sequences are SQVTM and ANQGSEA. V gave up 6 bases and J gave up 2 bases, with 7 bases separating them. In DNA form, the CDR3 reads TGCAGCGTCGACAGGAACTATGGCTACACCTTC. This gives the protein CSVDRNYGYTF.

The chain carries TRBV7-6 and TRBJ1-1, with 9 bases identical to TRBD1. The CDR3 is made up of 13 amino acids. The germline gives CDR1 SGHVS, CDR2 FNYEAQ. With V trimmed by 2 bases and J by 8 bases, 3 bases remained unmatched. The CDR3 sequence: CASSLRGTGEAFF. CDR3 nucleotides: TGTGCCAGCAGCTTAAGGGGGACAGGGGAAGCTTTCTTT.

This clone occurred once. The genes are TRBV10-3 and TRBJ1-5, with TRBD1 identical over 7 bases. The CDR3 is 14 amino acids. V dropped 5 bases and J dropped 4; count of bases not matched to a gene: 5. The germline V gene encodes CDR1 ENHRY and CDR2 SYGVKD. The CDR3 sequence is CAISKTGHNQPQHF. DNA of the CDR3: TGTGCCATCAGTAAGACAGGGCATAATCAGCCCCAGCATTTT.

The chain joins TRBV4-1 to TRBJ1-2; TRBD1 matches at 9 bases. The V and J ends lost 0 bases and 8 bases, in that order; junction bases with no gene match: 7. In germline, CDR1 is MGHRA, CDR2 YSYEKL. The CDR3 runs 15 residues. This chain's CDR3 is CASSQDGQGLRGYTF. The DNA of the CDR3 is TGCGCCAGCAGCCAAGATGGACAGGGGTTAAGGGGCTACACCTTC.

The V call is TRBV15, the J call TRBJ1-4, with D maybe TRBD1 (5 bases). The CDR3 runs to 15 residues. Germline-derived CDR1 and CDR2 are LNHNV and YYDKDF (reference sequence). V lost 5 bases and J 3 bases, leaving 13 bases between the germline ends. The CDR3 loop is CATSGSTDSNEKLFF. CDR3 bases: TGTGCCACCAGCGGGTCGACAGATTCTAATGAAAAACTGTTTTTT.

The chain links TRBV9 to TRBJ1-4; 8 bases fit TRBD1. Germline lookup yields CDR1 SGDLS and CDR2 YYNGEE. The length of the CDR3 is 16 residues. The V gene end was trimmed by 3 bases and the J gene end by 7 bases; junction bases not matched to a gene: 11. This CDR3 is CASSELLGTGGEKLFF. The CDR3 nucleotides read TGTGCCAGCAGCGAACTCCTGGGGACAGGAGGTGAAAAACTGTTTTTT.

The CDR3 loop reads CASSLDRGRNSYNEQFF. In DNA, the CDR3 is TGTGCCAGCAGCTTAGACAGGGGGCGCAACTCTTACAATGAGCAGTTCTTC. The chain combines TRBV11-2 with TRBJ2-1; 8 nucleotides agree with TRBD1. Germline V lookup: CDR1 SGHAT, CDR2 FQNNGV. V was clipped by 0 bases and J by 4 bases; unmatched bases: 8. The CDR3 runs to 17 residues.

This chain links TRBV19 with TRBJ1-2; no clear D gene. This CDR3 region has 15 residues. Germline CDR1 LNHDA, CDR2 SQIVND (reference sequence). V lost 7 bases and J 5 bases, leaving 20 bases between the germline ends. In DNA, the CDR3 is TGTGCCAGTACCCGAGAGGCCGGTATCGGGTATGGCTACACCTTC. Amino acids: CASTREAGIGYGYTF.

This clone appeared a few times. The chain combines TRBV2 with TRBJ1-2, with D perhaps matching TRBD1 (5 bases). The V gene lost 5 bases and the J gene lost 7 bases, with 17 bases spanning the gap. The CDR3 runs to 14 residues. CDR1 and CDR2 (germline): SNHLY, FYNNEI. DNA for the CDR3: TGTGCCAGCAGTACGGCGGGGGATAGCAGTGGCTACACCTTC. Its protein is CASSTAGDSSGYTF.

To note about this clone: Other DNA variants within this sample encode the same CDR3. CDR3 nucleotides: TGTGCCAGCAGTTTAAGGGGTTCCTACGAGCAGTACGTC. Its protein is CASSLRGSYEQYV. V gene TRBV28 combines with J gene TRBJ2-7; D possibly corresponds to TRBD1 (5 bases). This CDR3 is 13 amino acids long. V was trimmed by 2 bases and J by 1 base, leaving 6 bases between them. Germline values: CDR1 MDHEN, CDR2 SYDVKM.

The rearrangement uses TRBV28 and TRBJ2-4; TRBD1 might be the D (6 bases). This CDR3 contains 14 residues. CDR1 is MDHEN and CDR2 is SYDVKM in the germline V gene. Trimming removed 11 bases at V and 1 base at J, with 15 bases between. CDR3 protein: CAPNREDAKNIQYF. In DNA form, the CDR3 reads TGTGCCCCCAACAGGGAAGACGCCAAAAACATTCAGTACTTC.

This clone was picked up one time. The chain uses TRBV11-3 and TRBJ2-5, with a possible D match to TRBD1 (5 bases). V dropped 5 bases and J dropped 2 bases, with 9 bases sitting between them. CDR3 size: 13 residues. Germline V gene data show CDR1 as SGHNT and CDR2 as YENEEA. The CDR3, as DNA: TGTGCCAGCAGCCGGGCAGGGCAAGAGACCCAGTACTTC. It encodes CASSRAGQETQYF.